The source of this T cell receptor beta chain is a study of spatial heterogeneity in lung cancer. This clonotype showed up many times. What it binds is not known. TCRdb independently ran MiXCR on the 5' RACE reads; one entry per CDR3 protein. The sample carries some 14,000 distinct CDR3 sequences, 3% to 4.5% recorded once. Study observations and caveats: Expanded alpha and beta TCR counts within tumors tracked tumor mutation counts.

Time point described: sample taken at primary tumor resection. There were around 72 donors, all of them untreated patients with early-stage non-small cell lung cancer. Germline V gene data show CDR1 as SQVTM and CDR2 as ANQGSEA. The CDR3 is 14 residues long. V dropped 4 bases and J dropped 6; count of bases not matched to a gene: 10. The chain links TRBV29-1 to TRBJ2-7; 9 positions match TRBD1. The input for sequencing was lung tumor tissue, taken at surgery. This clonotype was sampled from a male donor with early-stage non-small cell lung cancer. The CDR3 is CSVASGTGFGEQYF. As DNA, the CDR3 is TGCAGCGTTGCATCTGGGACAGGGTTCGGCGAGCAGTACTTC.